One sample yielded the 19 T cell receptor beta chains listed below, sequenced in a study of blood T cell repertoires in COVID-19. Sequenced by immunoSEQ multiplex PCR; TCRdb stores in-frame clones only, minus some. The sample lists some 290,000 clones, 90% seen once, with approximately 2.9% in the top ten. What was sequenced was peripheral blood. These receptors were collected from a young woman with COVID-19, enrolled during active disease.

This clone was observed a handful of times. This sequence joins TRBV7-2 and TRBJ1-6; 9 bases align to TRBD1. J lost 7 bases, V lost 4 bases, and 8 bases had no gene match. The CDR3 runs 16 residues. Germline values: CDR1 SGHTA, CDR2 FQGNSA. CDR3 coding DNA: TGTGCCAGCAGCTCTTGGGACAGGGACAGGAATTCACCCCTCCACTTT. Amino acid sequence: CASSSWDRDRNSPLHF. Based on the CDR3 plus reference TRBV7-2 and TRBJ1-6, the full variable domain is GAGVSQSPSNKVTEKGKDVELRCDPISGHTALYWYRQSLGQGLEFLIYFQGNSAPDKSGLPSDRFSAERTGGSVSTLTIQRTQQEDSAVYLCASSSWDRDRNSPLHFGNGTRLTVT.

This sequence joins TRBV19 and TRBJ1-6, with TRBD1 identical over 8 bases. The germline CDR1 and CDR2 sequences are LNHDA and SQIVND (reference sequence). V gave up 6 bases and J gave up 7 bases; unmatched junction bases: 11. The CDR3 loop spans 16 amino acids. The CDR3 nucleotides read TGTGCCAGTAGGCCCCGACAGGGGAAGGCAAATTCACCCCTCCACTTT. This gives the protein CASRPRQGKANSPLHF.

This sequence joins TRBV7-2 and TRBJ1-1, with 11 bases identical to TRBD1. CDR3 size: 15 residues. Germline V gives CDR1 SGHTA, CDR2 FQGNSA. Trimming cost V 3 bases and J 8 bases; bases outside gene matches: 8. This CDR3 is CASSFRGTGGFEAFF. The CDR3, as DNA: TGTGCCAGCAGCTTCAGGGGGACAGGGGGGTTCGAAGCTTTCTTT.

DNA for the CDR3: TGTGCCAGCAGCATGATGGGACAGGGTACCACCCAGTACTTC. This gives the protein CASSMMGQGTTQYF. The rearrangement uses TRBV28 and TRBJ2-5, with 9 bases identical to TRBD1. This CDR3 has 14 residues. Germline V gene sequence: CDR1 MDHEN, CDR2 SYDVKM. The V segment lost 6 bases and the J segment 8 bases; nucleotides outside the gene matches: 10.

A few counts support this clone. The CDR3 loop is CASSPPRRFGRGYNEQFF. The DNA for the CDR3 is TGTGCCAGCAGCCCACCCAGGCGGTTTGGTCGAGGGTACAATGAGCAGTTCTTC. This sequence joins TRBV7-8 and TRBJ2-1, with D tentatively TRBD2 (5 bases). The germline V gene encodes CDR1 SGHVS and CDR2 FQNEAQ. The germline V and J ends were trimmed by 5 bases and 4 bases, with 24 bases remaining between them. The CDR3 consists of 18 residues.

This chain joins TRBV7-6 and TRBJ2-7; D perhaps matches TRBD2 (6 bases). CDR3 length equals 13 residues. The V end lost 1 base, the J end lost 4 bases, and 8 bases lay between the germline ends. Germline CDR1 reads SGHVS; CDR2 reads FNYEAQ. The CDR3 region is CASSLGRGYEQYF. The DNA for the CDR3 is TGTGCCAGCAGCTTAGGGCGGGGATACGAGCAGTACTTC.

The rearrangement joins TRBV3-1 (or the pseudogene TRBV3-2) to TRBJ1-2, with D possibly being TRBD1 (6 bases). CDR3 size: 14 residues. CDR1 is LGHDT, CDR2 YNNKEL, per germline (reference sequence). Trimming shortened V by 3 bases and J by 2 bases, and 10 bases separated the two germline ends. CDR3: CASSQSGGNYGYTF. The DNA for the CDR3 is TGTGCCAGCAGCCAGTCTGGGGGCAACTATGGCTACACCTTC.

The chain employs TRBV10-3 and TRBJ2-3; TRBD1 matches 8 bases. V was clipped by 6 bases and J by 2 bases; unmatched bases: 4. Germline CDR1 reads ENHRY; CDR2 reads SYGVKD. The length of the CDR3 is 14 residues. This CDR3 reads CAIRRDRTTDTQYF. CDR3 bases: TGTGCCATCAGACGGGACAGGACCACAGATACGCAGTATTTT.

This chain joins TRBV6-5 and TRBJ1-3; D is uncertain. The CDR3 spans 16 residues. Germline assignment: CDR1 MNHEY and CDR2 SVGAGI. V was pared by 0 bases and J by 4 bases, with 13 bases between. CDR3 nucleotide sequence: TGTGCCAGCAGTTACTCGGGCAGGTCGTTCGGAAACACCATATATTTT. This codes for CASSYSGRSFGNTIYF.

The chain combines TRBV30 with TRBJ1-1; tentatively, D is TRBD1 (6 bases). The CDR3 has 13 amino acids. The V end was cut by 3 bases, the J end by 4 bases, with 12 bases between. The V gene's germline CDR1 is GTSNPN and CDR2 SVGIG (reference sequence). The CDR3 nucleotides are TGTGCCTGGAGGCCGGACAGCCCCACTGAAGCTTTCTTT. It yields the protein CAWRPDSPTEAFF. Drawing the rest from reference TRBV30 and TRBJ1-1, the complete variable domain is SQTIHQWPATLVQPVGSPLSLECTVEGTSNPNLYWYRQAAGRGLQLLFYSVGIGQISSEVPQNLSASRPQDRQFILSSKKLLLSDSGFYLCAWRPDSPTEAFFGQGTRLTVV.

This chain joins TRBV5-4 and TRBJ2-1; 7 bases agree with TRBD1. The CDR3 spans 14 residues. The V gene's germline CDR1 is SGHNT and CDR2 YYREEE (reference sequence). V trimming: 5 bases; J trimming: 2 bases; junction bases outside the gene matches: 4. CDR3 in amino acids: CASRQGQPYNEQFF. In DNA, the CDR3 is TGTGCCAGCAGGCAGGGACAGCCCTACAATGAGCAGTTCTTC.

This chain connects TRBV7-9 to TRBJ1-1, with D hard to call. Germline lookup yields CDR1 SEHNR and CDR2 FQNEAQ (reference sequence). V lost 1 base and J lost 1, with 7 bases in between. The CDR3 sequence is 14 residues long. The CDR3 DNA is TGTGCCAGCAGCTTAGAGCAATGGAACACTGAAGCTTTCTTT. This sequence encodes CASSLEQWNTEAFF.

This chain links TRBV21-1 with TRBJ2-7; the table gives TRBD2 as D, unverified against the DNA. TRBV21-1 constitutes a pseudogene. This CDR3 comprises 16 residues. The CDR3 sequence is CASSKGRFRRDYEQYF. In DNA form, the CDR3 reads TGTGCCAGCAGCAAAGGCCGTTTCCGGAGAGACTACGAGCAGTACTTC.

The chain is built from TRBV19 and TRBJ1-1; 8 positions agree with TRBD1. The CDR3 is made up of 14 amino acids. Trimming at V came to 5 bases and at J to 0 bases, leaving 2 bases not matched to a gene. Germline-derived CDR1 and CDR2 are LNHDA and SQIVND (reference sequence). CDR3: CASSAGQVNTEAFF. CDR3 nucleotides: TGTGCCAGTAGTGCGGGACAGGTGAACACTGAAGCTTTCTTT.

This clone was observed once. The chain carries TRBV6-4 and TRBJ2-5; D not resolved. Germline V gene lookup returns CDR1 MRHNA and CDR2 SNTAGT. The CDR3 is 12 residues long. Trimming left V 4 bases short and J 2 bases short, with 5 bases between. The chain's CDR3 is CASSVQQETQYF. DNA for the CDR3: TGTGCCAGCAGTGTACAGCAAGAGACCCAGTACTTC.

This CDR3 reads CASSSQGVGELFF. CDR3 in DNA: TGTGCCAGCAGCTCACAGGGAGTCGGGGAGCTGTTTTTT. V and J are TRBV6-5 and TRBJ2-2; possibly TRBD1 for D (6 bases). CDR1 MNHEY and CDR2 SVGAGI come from the germline V gene. CDR3 length: 13 amino acids. Trimming took 6 bases from V and 7 from J, leaving 12 bases between them.

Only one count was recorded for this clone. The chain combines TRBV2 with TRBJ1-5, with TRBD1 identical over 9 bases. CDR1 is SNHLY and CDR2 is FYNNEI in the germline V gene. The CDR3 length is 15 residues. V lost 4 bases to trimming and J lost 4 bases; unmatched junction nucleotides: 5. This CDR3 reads CASSARGQGNQPQHF. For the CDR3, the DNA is TGTGCCAGCAGTGCCCGGGGACAGGGAAATCAGCCCCAGCATTTT.

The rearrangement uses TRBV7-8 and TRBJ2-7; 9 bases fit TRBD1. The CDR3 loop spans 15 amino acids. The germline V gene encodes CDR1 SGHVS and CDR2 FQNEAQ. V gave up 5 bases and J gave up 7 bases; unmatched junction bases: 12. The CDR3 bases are TGTGCCAGCAGCCTCCGGACAGGGGACCGGGGGGAGCAGTACTTC. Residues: CASSLRTGDRGEQYF.

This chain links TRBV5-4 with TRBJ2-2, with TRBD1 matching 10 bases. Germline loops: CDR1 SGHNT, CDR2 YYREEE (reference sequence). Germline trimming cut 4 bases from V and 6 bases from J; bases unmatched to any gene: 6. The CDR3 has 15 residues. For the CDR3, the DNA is TGTGCCAGCAGCCAGGACAGGGGGAGAGCCGGGGAGCTGTTTTTT. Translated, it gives CASSQDRGRAGELFF.